This T cell receptor beta chain came from a study of shared clonotypes between healthy human individuals. This was a deep-level run. This table comes from immunoSEQ multiplex PCR, and its TCRdb copy is limited to in-frame clones, with some not included. This table holds about half a million clones, around 77% found once. Findings and caveats of the study: An effect of sequencing depth on clonotype sharing among donors was expected.

The CDR3 extends over 15 amino acids. V dropped 6 bases and J dropped 6; count of bases not matched to a gene: 10. Germline values: CDR1 MDHEN, CDR2 SYDVKM. As to this clone: Antigen unknown. At the DNA level, this CDR3 is encoded by other sequences in the same sample as well.

This receptor was taken from a woman aged 40 to 49 in good health. Some clones in this sample may be carry-over from other donors' samples. The chain recombines TRBV28 with TRBJ2-1; 8 bases are shared with TRBD2. The sequenced material came from PBMCs. CDR3 sequence: CASSQTSGRGNEQFF. CDR3 nucleotides: TGTGCCAGCAGCCAAACTAGCGGTAGAGGCAATGAGCAGTTCTTC.